This T cell receptor (beta chain) emerged from a study of blood T cell repertoires in COVID-19. Looking at the study overall: Whether acute or convalescent, the COVID-19 samples came from the United States, Italy and Spain.

In the study's own analysis: Amplifying reference gene primers gave estimates of nucleated cell counts. Method: immunoSEQ multiplex PCR; TCRdb's copy keeps in-frame clones and lacks some. V and J calls and clone size are as listed in that table; D and trimming were resolved from the DNA. The data show 200,000 to 250,000 clones, 82% seen once. The CDR3 has 13 residues. CDR1 and CDR2 (germline): SGHTA, FQGNSA. V was trimmed by 5 bases and J by 3 bases, leaving 9 bases between them. The chain couples TRBV7-2 to TRBJ2-3, with D possibly being TRBD2 (6 bases). The sequence came from a woman of 80 years or more with acute or convalescent COVID-19. The sequenced sample was peripheral blood. In DNA, the CDR3 is TGTGCCAGCAGCGCGGGACTTACAGATACGCAGTATTTT. Amino acids: CASSAGLTDTQYF. Full variable domain (outside the CDR3, taken from reference TRBV7-2 and TRBJ2-3): GAGVSQSPSNKVTEKGKDVELRCDPISGHTALYWYRQSLGQGLEFLIYFQGNSAPDKSGLPSDRFSAERTGGSVSTLTIQRTQQEDSAVYLCASSAGLTDTQYFGPGTRLTVL.